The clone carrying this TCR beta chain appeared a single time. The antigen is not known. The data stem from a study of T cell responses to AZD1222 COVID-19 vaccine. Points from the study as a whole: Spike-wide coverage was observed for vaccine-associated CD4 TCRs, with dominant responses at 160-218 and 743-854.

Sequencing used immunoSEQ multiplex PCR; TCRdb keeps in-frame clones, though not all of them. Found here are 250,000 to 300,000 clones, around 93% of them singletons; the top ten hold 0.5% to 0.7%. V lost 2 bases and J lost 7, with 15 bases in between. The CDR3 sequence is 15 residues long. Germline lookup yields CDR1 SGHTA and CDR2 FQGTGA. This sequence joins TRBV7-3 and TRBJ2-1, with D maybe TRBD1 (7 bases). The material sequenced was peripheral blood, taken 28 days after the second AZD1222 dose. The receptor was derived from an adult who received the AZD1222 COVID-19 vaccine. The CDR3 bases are TGTGCCAGCAGCTTAGACAGGGAGGCCTCTAATGAGCAGTTCTTC. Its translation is CASSLDREASNEQFF.